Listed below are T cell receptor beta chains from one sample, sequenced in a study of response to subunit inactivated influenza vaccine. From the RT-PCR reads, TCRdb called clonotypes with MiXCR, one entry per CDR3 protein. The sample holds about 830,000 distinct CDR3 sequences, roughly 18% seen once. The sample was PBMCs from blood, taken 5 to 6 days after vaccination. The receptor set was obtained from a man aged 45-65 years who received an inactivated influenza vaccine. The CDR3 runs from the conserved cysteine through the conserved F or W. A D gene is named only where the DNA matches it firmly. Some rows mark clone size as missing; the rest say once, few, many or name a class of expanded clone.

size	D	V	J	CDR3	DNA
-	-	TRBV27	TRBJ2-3	CASKFNTDTQYF	TGTGCCAGCAAATTTAACACAGATACGCAGTATTTT
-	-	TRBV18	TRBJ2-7	CASSPPWGGETTYEQYF	TGTGCCAGCTCACCACCGTGGGGCGGAGAAACTACCTACGAGCAGTACTTC
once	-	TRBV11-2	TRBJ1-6	CASMESQSYNSPLHF	TGTGCCAGCATGGAGAGCCAGTCCTATAATTCACCCCTCCACTTT
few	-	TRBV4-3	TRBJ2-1	CASSQDGGTAFYNEQFF	TGCGCCAGCAGCCAAGATGGGGGGACAGCGTTCTACAATGAGCAGTTCTTC
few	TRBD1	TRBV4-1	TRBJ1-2	CASSQGGQGSNYGYTF	TGCGCCAGCAGCCAGGGGGGACAGGGTTCGAACTATGGCTACACCTTC
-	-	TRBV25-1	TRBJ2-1	CASSDLRNSYNEQFF	TGTGCCAGCAGTGATTTGAGGAACTCCTACAATGAGCAGTTCTTC
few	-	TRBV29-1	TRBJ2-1	CSVRIHHFSKNNEQFF	TGCAGCGTCCGCATCCACCACTTCTCTAAGAACAATGAGCAGTTCTTC
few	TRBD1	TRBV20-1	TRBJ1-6	CSAREGDRPYNSPLHF	TGCAGTGCTAGAGAAGGGGACAGACCTTATAATTCACCCCTCCACTTT
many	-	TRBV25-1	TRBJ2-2	CASSWDGARYTGELFF	TGTGCCAGCAGTTGGGACGGAGCGAGATACACCGGGGAGCTGTTTTTT
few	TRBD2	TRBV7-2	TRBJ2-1	CASSLDGGGARNEQFF	TGTGCCAGCAGCTTAGACGGCGGGGGGGCCAGGAATGAGCAGTTCTTC
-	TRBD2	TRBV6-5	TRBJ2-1	CASRYGTTVYNEQFF	TGTGCCAGCAGGTACGGGACTACCGTTTACAATGAGCAGTTCTTC
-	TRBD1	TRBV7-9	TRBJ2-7	CASRDDRASSYEQYF	TGTGCCAGCAGGGATGACAGGGCGAGCTCCTACGAGCAGTACTTC
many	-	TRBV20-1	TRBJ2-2	CSARKGGSHTGELFF	TGCAGTGCTAGGAAGGGAGGCTCGCACACCGGGGAGCTGTTTTTT
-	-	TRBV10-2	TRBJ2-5	CASSGVDQETQYF	TGCGCCAGCAGTGGAGTGGATCAAGAGACCCAGTACTTC
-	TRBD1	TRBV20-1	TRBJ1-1	CSAKNNRGQGEAFF	TGCAGTGCCAAGAATAACAGGGGGCAGGGTGAAGCTTTCTTT
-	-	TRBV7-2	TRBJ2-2	CASSTQRAGNTGELFF	TGTGCCAGCAGCACACAGCGGGCAGGGAACACCGGGGAGCTGTTTTTT
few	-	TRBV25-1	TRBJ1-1	CASSLQGIGTEAFF	TGTGCCAGCAGTTTACAGGGAATAGGAACTGAAGCTTTCTTT
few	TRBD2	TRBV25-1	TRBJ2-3	CASSVGLAGFTDTQYF	TGTGCCAGCAGTGTGGGACTAGCGGGATTCACAGATACGCAGTATTTT
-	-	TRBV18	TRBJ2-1	CASSPTQEYNEQFF	TGTGCCAGCTCACCTACACAGGAGTACAATGAGCAGTTCTTC
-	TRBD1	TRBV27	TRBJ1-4	CASRDSGLRSLFF	TGTGCCAGCCGGGACAGCGGACTTAGAAGTCTGTTTTTT
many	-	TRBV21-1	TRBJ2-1	CASSKGPGNEQFF	TGTGCCAGCAGCAAAGGGCCGGGGAATGAGCAGTTCTTC
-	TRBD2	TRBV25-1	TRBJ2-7	CASSDSVAGDPILQYF	TGTGCCAGCAGTGACTCCGTAGCGGGAGACCCTATCTTGCAGTACTTC
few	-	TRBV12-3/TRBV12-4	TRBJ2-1	CASKTSMGPSYNEQFF	TGTGCCAGCAAAACGTCCATGGGACCATCCTACAATGAGCAGTTCTTC
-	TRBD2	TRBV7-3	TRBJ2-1	CASSLISSGRVPNEQFF	TGTGCCAGCAGCTTAATCTCTAGCGGGAGGGTTCCCAATGAGCAGTTCTTC
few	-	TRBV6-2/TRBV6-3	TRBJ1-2	CASSYRRAALAYYGYTF	TGTGCCAGCAGTTATCGTCGGGCAGCCCTCGCTTACTATGGCTACACCTTC
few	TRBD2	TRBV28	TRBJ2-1	CASRLGLAGGDEQFF	TGTGCCAGCAGACTGGGACTAGCGGGGGGAGATGAGCAGTTCTTC
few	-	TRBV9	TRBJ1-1	CASSGQLGTEAFF	TGTGCCAGCAGCGGACAGTTAGGCACTGAAGCTTTCTTT
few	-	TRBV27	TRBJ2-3	CASSRAADTQYF	TGTGCCAGCAGTCGCGCGGCAGATACGCAGTATTTT
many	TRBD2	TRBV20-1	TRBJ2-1	CSASPTSGRVGNEQFF	TGCAGTGCTAGCCCGACTAGCGGGAGGGTAGGCAATGAGCAGTTCTTC
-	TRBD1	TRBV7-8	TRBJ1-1	CASSSGTGGFAEAFF	TGTGCCAGCAGCTCCGGGACAGGGGGCTTCGCTGAAGCTTTCTTT
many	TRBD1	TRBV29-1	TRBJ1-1	CSVGGQSNTEAFF	TGCAGCGTGGGGGGACAGTCGAACACTGAAGCTTTCTTT
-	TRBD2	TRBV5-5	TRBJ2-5	CASSSAVAGGMVLETQYF	TGTGCCAGCAGCTCCGCGGTAGCGGGAGGGATGGTGTTGGAGACCCAGTACTTC
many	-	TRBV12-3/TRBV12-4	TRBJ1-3	CASSTQGGGNTIYF	TGTGCCAGCAGTACGCAGGGAGGAGGAAACACCATATATTTT